The entry below describes one TCR beta chain. Transcripts of RNA were the source for amplifying TCR beta CDR3 regions. Second-round multiplex PCR came after first-round RT-PCR with HTBI primers. TCRdb passed the multiplex PCR reads through MiXCR, listing each CDR3 protein once. Seen here are approximately 500,000 distinct CDR3 sequences, 13% to 15% observed once, and the top ten hold about 10%. This sample stems from a study of Graves' ophthalmopathy and Graves' hyperthyroidism. The CDR3 loop spans 13 amino acids. Germline values: CDR1 GTSNPN, CDR2 SVGIG (reference sequence). The V end was cut by 3 bases, the J end by 2 bases, with 10 bases between.

The gene calls are TRBV30 and TRBJ1-1, with D hard to call. The sample taken for sequencing was blood. The receptor was derived from a woman under 40 with Graves' ophthalmopathy. DNA for the CDR3: TGTGCCTGGAGCACTAAGGGAAACACTGAAGCTTTCTTT. Its translation: CAWSTKGNTEAFF.